These T cell receptor beta chains were read from a single sample in a study of post-analysis software for immune sequencing data. Each CDR3 protein gets one entry after TCRdb re-called the PCR reads with MiXCR. The data show about 760,000 distinct CDR3 sequences, 25% to 30% seen once. The source material was blood. These receptors were collected from a girl between 10 and 17 years old with multiple sclerosis. Each CDR3 is given with its conserved first and last residue. The D gene is left open where the match is weak.

j_call,d_call,v_call,cdr3_aa
TRBJ2-7,.,TRBV27,CASSTPARNEQYF
TRBJ2-7,.,TRBV28,CASSLFGGLYEQYF
TRBJ1-1,.,TRBV6-1,CASSQAYRLGVRGTEAFF
TRBJ1-2,.,TRBV4-3,CASSQDAGNSYGYTF
TRBJ2-3,.,TRBV12-3/TRBV12-4,CASSPGRGVFTDTQYF
TRBJ2-1,TRBD2,TRBV28,CASIPEGGLAGWGSSYNEQFF
TRBJ1-5,TRBD1,TRBV4-3,CASSQDAAGTVYSDQPQHF
TRBJ1-6,TRBD1,TRBV4-3,CASSQRQGRDSPLHF
TRBJ2-7,TRBD2,TRBV20-1,CSADLAGEFYEQYF
TRBJ1-2,.,TRBV7-9,CASSLDTNYGYTF
.,TRBD2,TRBV9,CASSVEGLAGDEQYF
TRBJ2-7,.,TRBV7-2,CAGSLEQGRGEQYF
TRBJ2-4,.,TRBV20-1,CSASVLALAKNIQYF
TRBJ2-6,.,TRBV27,CASRTRGTDSGANVLTF
TRBJ1-5,.,TRBV5-1,CARPINQPQHF
TRBJ2-7,.,TRBV3-1,CASSQKRPYSYEQYF
.,.,TRBV20-1,CSATQGGADNEQYF
TRBJ2-3,.,TRBV5-1,CASSPGSITDTQYF
TRBJ1-1,.,TRBV15,CATSREGKGAFF
TRBJ2-1,TRBD2,TRBV20-1,CSAPLGQRGPLYNEQFF
TRBJ1-5,.,TRBV5-7,CASRVSGNQPQHF
TRBJ2-1,.,TRBV10-3,CAIGGNGTYNEQFF
TRBJ1-2,.,TRBV6-6,CASTAANYGYTF
TRBJ2-1,TRBD2,TRBV3-1,CASSHLLAEANEQFF
TRBJ2-1,.,TRBV4-3,CASSRSRLPGPNEQFF
TRBJ2-3,.,TRBV6-1,CASSEVPYRGPDTQYF